The 24 T cell receptor beta chains given below trace back to one sample, sequenced in a study of T cells in Graves' hyperthyroidism and ophthalmopathy (dated by TCRdb to about 2019). The receptor library was made with multiplex PCR. The sequencer listed for this sample is Illumina HiSeq 2000. Amplification of TCR beta CDR3 regions was carried out from RNA transcripts. The first round of RT-PCR for the TCR CDR3 was performed with the HTBI primer set and the Qiagen OneStep RT-PCR kit. TCRdb reanalyzed the raw reads on its own, using fastp at Q25 for trimming and MiXCR for clone calling, and kept in-frame beta chains. Entries that share a CDR3 protein sequence are merged under the most common genes and DNA. For this sample there are some 620,000 distinct CDR3 sequences; 15% to 20% appear just once. Around 4% of the sample comes from the top ten. The sample taken for sequencing was blood. Every receptor here comes from a woman in her thirties with Graves' hyperthyroidism.

As concerns this clonotype: This may come from a read error, since a much larger clone is one base off. V is TRBV3-1 and J is TRBJ2-7; maybe TRBD1 (5 bases). CDR1 is LGHDT, CDR2 YNNKEL, per germline (reference sequence). The CDR3 has 13 amino acids. The CDR3 reads CASSQRTKYGQYF. The CDR3 region has the DNA TGTGCCAGCAGCCAGCGGACAAAGTACGGGCAGTACTTC.

This clonotype was observed at least ten times. V gene TRBV5-1 combines with J gene TRBJ2-3, with TRBD2 matching over 7 bases. The CDR3 is made up of 17 amino acids. Germline CDR1 is SGHRS and CDR2 is YFSETQ. V was pared by 2 bases and J by 0 bases, with 9 bases of the junction left unmatched. CDR3 protein: CASSFEGGNPSTDTQYF. The CDR3 DNA is TGCGCCAGCAGCTTTGAGGGAGGGAACCCTAGCACAGATACGCAGTATTTT.

In its sample, this clonotype was seen a few times. The V gene is TRBV2, the J gene TRBJ2-7, with D possibly matching TRBD2 (5 bases). There are 14 residues in the CDR3. V lost 7 bases and J lost 1, with 14 bases in between. From germline, CDR1 is SNHLY and CDR2 FYNNEI. The CDR3 here is CASTAAIMSYEQYF. In DNA, the CDR3 is TGTGCCAGCACAGCGGCGATTATGTCCTACGAGCAGTACTTC.

This chain uses TRBV2 with TRBJ2-7; TRBD1 agrees at 8 bases. The CDR3 has 20 amino acids. V shed 1 base, J shed 4 bases, and the junction held 21 bases outside the gene matches. CDR1 and CDR2 (germline): SNHLY, FYNNEI. This CDR3 is CASSEGPGGISEVFGYEQYF. In nucleotides, the CDR3 is TGTGCCAGCAGTGAAGGGCCAGGGGGCATATCGGAAGTTTTCGGTTACGAGCAGTACTTC.

V is TRBV4-3 and J is TRBJ1-1; tentative D call: TRBD1 (5 bases). The CDR3 consists of 16 residues. V was cut by 4 bases and J by 8 bases, with 23 bases left in between. Germline V gene sequence: CDR1 LGHNA, CDR2 YSLEER. The CDR3 sequence: CASSPGSGQGRLEAFF. The CDR3, as DNA: TGCGCCAGCAGCCCAGGTTCGGGGCAGGGAAGGCTCGAAGCTTTCTTT.

CDR3 bases: TGTGCCAGCAGTTATTCCAGAGGGACGGGAAAATACGAGCAGTACTTC. It yields the protein CASSYSRGTGKYEQYF. The chain carries TRBV6-5 and TRBJ2-7; D might be TRBD1 or TRBD2, each matching 5 bases. Trimming left V 3 bases short and J 4 bases short, with 19 bases between. CDR1 and CDR2 (germline): MNHEY, SVGAGI. The CDR3 loop spans 16 amino acids.

This sequence joins TRBV9 and TRBJ1-1; 7 nucleotides match TRBD1. V shed 1 base and J 0 bases; nucleotides not matched to a gene: 12. Germline CDR1 and CDR2: SGDLS and YYNGEE. The CDR3 spans 18 residues. CDR3 coding DNA: TGTGCCAGCAGCGTACCCGGGACAGACAGCGCTGTGAACACTGAAGCTTTCTTT. This translates into CASSVPGTDSAVNTEAFF.

The J gene is TRBJ1-2, the V gene TRBV7-3; D might be TRBD1 (5 bases). The V end lost 2 bases, the J end lost 4 bases, and 11 bases lay between the germline ends. Per germline, CDR1 SGHTA and CDR2 FQGTGA. This CDR3 comprises 14 residues. The DNA of the CDR3 is TGTGCCAGCAGCTTAGACAGCCAATTCTATGGCTACACCTTC. Translating gives CASSLDSQFYGYTF. The full variable domain, its missing parts supplied by reference TRBV7-3 and TRBJ1-2, is GAGVSQTPSNKVTEKGKYVELRCDPISGHTALYWYRQSLGQGPEFLIYFQGTGAADDSGLPNDRFFAVRPEGSVSTLKIQRTERGDSAVYLCASSLDSQFYGYTFGSGTRLTVV.

This clonotype was seen more than once but under ten times. The V and J genes are TRBV7-9 and TRBJ2-3, with D possibly matching TRBD1 (5 bases). The CDR3 contains 16 residues. Germline CDR1 and CDR2: SEHNR and FQNEAQ (reference sequence). Trimming left V 4 bases short and J 2 bases short, with 16 bases between. The chain's CDR3 is CASSSHRTPFTDTQYF. DNA for the CDR3: TGTGCCAGCAGCTCCCACAGGACACCTTTCACAGATACGCAGTATTTT.

This clonotype was found many times. The V and J genes are TRBV9 and TRBJ1-2; D gene ambiguous. The CDR3 runs to 11 residues. The ends were cut back, 6 bases at V and 6 bases at J, with 9 bases in the middle. Germline values: CDR1 SGDLS, CDR2 YYNGEE. CDR3 sequence (DNA): TGTGCCAGCACCGCCGGCGATGGCTACACCTTC. This codes for CASTAGDGYTF. Drawing the rest from reference TRBV9 and TRBJ1-2, the complete variable domain is DSGVTQTPKHLITATGQRVTLRCSPRSGDLSVYWYQQSLDQGLQFLIQYYNGEERAKGNILERFSAQQFPDLHSELNLSSLELGDSALYFCASTAGDGYTFGSGTRLTVV.

As for this clonotype: This clone may be a read error of a much larger clone one base away. The chain uses TRBV20-1 and TRBJ1-1; 9 nucleotides align to TRBD1. Losses at the gene ends were 0 bases for V and 6 bases for J; bases not matched to a gene: 8. Per germline, CDR1 DFQATT and CDR2 SNEGSKA (reference sequence). The CDR3 has 15 residues. CDR3 nucleotide sequence: TGCAGTGCTAGAGACCCTCGGACAGGGGACGCTGAAGCTTTCTTT. Its protein is CSARDPRTGDAEAFF.

This chain uses TRBV7-3 with TRBJ2-7; TRBD2 matches 10 bases. CDR1 SGHTA and CDR2 FQGTGA come from the germline V gene. The CDR3 covers 14 residues. Germline trimming cut 7 bases from V and 3 bases from J; bases unmatched to any gene: 6. DNA of the CDR3: TGTGCCAGCAACCCAGCGGGAGGGAACTACGAGCAGTACTTC. Translating it yields CASNPAGGNYEQYF.

The chain joins TRBV7-8 to TRBJ1-1; D uncertain. The CDR3 sequence is 16 residues long. Trimming removed 1 base from V and 0 bases from J, with 12 bases in between. Germline V gives CDR1 SGHVS, CDR2 FQNEAQ. CDR3 sequence reads: CASSLVSLALNTEAFF. CDR3 nucleotides: TGTGCCAGCAGCTTAGTTAGTTTGGCCTTGAACACTGAAGCTTTCTTT.

This clonotype was seen just once. The V gene is TRBV7-2, the J gene TRBJ2-3, with 9 bases identical to TRBD2. This CDR3 has 17 amino acids. From germline, CDR1 is SGHTA and CDR2 FQGNSA. V shed 4 bases, J shed 0 bases, and the junction held 8 bases outside the gene matches. The DNA for the CDR3 is TGTGCCAGCAGCTATCCCATAGCGGGAGCTAGCACAGATACGCAGTATTTT. Encoded protein: CASSYPIAGASTDTQYF.

This clonotype showed up many times. The chain is built from TRBV7-2 and TRBJ2-1, with D perhaps matching TRBD2 (7 bases). This CDR3 is 12 amino acids long. The germline V gene has CDR1 SGHTA and CDR2 FQGNSA. V lost 6 bases and J lost 8, with 11 bases in between. Written as DNA, the CDR3 is TGTGCCAGCAGAGGGGGGGGGGATGAGCAGTTCTTC. Protein product: CASRGGGDEQFF. Complete variable domain (other parts from reference TRBV7-2 and TRBJ2-1): GAGVSQSPSNKVTEKGKDVELRCDPISGHTALYWYRQSLGQGLEFLIYFQGNSAPDKSGLPSDRFSAERTGGSVSTLTIQRTQQEDSAVYLCASRGGGDEQFFGPGTRLTVL.

V is TRBV11-2 and J is TRBJ1-2; the D gene is possibly TRBD1 (5 bases). V was clipped by 5 bases and J by 8 bases, with 18 bases between them. The CDR3 consists of 14 residues. The V gene's germline CDR1 is SGHAT and CDR2 FQNNGV. CDR3 DNA sequence: TGTGCCAGCAGCAGTCAACCGGGACTAGGCGGCTACACCTTC. Its protein product is CASSSQPGLGGYTF.

This clonotype was counted ten times or more. The chain carries TRBV6-1 and TRBJ1-2, with D maybe TRBD1 (5 bases). V was shortened by 3 bases and J by 6 bases, with 8 bases between the two germline ends. Per the germline V gene, CDR1 is MNHNS and CDR2 is SASEGT. This CDR3 spans 12 amino acids. The chain's CDR3 is CASSDLGHGYTF. The CDR3 DNA sequence: TGTGCCAGCAGTGATCTGGGGCATGGCTACACCTTC.

This clonotype was seen many times. In nucleotides, the CDR3 is TGTGCCAGCAGTCAAGACACTAGCGGGAGATATGAGCAGTACTTC. It is translated as CASSQDTSGRYEQYF. This chain uses TRBV28 with TRBJ2-7; 11 positions agree with TRBD2. Germline V gene lookup returns CDR1 MDHEN and CDR2 SYDVKM. The CDR3 loop spans 15 amino acids. V trimming: 5 bases; J trimming: 7 bases; junction bases outside the gene matches: 10.

This clonotype has a handful of counts. J is TRBJ2-1 and V is TRBV9; 8 bases map to TRBD2. Germline CDR1 is SGDLS and CDR2 is YYNGEE. This CDR3 has 15 amino acids. Trimming cost V 6 bases and J 3 bases; bases outside gene matches: 8. The CDR3 DNA follows: TGTGCCAGCACCCGGACTAGCCAACACTACAATGAGCAGTTCTTC. It yields the protein CASTRTSQHYNEQFF.

This clonotype was observed a few times. The chain combines TRBV14 with TRBJ1-3; 7 bases agree with TRBD1. The CDR3 has 17 amino acids. The trim removed 4 bases at V and 0 bases at J, leaving 9 bases unmatched. CDR1 SGHDN and CDR2 FVKESK come from the germline V gene. CDR3 DNA: TGTGCCAGCAGCCTGTGGACAGGTCATAGCTCTGGAAACACCATATATTTT. It codes for CASSLWTGHSSGNTIYF.

This clonotype was detected many times. The chain recombines TRBV28 with TRBJ1-2; TRBD1 is a possible D gene (6 bases). The V end was cut by 3 bases, the J end by 8 bases, with 13 bases between. CDR3 length: 13 amino acids. Germline-derived CDR1 and CDR2 are MDHEN and SYDVKM. The CDR3 DNA is TGTGCCAGCAGTTTTCTGGCAGGGGAAGGCTACACCTTC. This sequence encodes CASSFLAGEGYTF.

This clonotype has ten or more counts. This rearrangement joins TRBV3-1 to TRBJ2-2; D is possibly TRBD2 (6 bases). V was pared by 2 bases and J by 5 bases, with 6 bases between. CDR3 length: 13 residues. CDR1 is LGHDT and CDR2 is YNNKEL in the germline V gene (reference sequence). In DNA, the CDR3 is TGTGCCAGCAGCCAACGGGGGACCGGGGAGCTGTTTTTT. Translation: CASSQRGTGELFF.

This clonotype was counted a few times. The chain links TRBV12-3 or TRBV12-4 to TRBJ2-4; D is perhaps TRBD2 (6 bases). V lost 2 bases to trimming and J lost 2 bases, with 22 bases between them. This CDR3 region has 19 residues. CDR3: CASSLRFGAGRDSKNIQYF. Here the CDR3 DNA reads TGTGCCAGCAGTTTAAGATTTGGTGCAGGGCGGGATTCCAAAAACATTCAGTACTTC.

The rearrangement uses TRBV18 and TRBJ2-1, with a weak D call TRBD2 (5 bases). Germline V gene sequence: CDR1 KGHSH, CDR2 LQKENI. The CDR3 is 14 amino acids. Deletions cut 4 bases from V and 6 bases from J, with 13 bases between. The CDR3: CASSRPLEGNEQFF. Here the CDR3 DNA reads TGTGCCAGCTCACGCCCTTTAGAGGGCAATGAGCAGTTCTTC.